The 9 T cell receptor beta chains listed next were all sequenced from one sample in a study of regulatory T cells in long-lasting Graves disease. The sample's time point: newly diagnosed GD, antithyroid drugs for less than 3 months. The authors made the TCR library using RNA they extracted from PBMCs. With iRepertoire HTBI primers and Arm-PCR of CDR3 regions, TCR beta libraries were built. TCRdb itself ran the multiplex PCR reads through MiXCR, one entry per CDR3 protein. The table has roughly 420,000 distinct CDR3 sequences, 16% seen once. The same sample was also used in a study of T cells in Graves' hyperthyroidism and ophthalmopathy.

The sample in question was peripheral blood mononuclear cells (PBMCs), obtained at new diagnosis, from a patient treated with antithyroid drugs. Source of these receptors: a woman aged 25-40 years with Graves disease.

In this sample, this clonotype turned up many times. This rearrangement joins TRBV11-2 to TRBJ2-3; a possible D gene is TRBD2 (6 bases). This CDR3 contains 14 residues. Trimming cost V 8 bases and J 3 bases, with 15 bases left between them. Germline values: CDR1 SGHAT, CDR2 FQNNGV. CDR3 in DNA: TGTGCCAGCGGGAAAGGAGGGCCTACAGATACGCAGTATTTT. Amino acid sequence: CASGKGGPTDTQYF.

Concerning this clonotype itself: A much bigger clone sits one base away, suggesting this may be a read error. This chain connects TRBV27 to TRBJ2-1; 10 bases map to TRBD2. Judging by the DNA end, TRBJ2-5 fits better; the J call may be wrong. Germline V gene sequence: CDR1 MNHEY, CDR2 SMNVEV (reference sequence). This CDR3 has 17 amino acids. The CDR3 DNA sequence: TGTGCCAGCAGTTTATCACAAGCGGGGGGGGACCAAGAGACCCAGTACTTC. Translation: CASSLSQAGGDQETQYF.

Of note for this clonotype: A much larger clone differs from this one at a single base, so this may be a read error. V usage is TRBV7-2 and J usage is TRBJ2-2; TRBD1 agrees at 7 bases. The CDR3 consists of 16 residues. CDR1 is SGHTA, CDR2 FQGNSA, per germline. CDR3 loop: CASSHDRVSNTGEQFF. The CDR3 nucleotides read TGTGCCAGCAGCCACGACAGGGTCTCGAACACCGGGGAGCAGTTTTTT.

J is TRBJ2-2 and V is TRBV24-1, with 9 nucleotides matching TRBD1. Germline lookup yields CDR1 KGHDR and CDR2 SFDVKD. CDR3 size: 16 residues. V lost 3 bases to trimming and J lost 5 bases; unmatched junction nucleotides: 6. The CDR3 loop reads CATSDTGQGATGELFF. The DNA of the CDR3 is TGTGCCACCAGTGATACGGGACAGGGCGCGACCGGGGAGCTGTTTTTT.

V and J are TRBV20-1 and TRBJ2-3; a possible D gene is TRBD1 (6 bases). The CDR3 sequence is 14 residues long. V dropped 5 bases and J dropped 1 base, with 13 bases sitting between them. Germline assignment: CDR1 DFQATT and CDR2 SNEGSKA (reference sequence). The CDR3 here is CSAEEWGRTDTQYF. CDR3 DNA sequence: TGCAGTGCTGAAGAATGGGGGCGCACAGATACGCAGTATTTT.

The table lists this clonotype with many counts. The rearrangement uses TRBV11-2 and TRBJ2-2; D possibly uses TRBD1 or TRBD2 (5 bases each). CDR3 size: 16 residues. Trimming pared 5 bases from V and 4 bases from J, leaving 17 bases between. The germline CDR1 and CDR2 sequences are SGHAT and FQNNGV. The CDR3 region has the DNA TGTGCCAGCAGCCCTCCTGTGGGACGCCTCACCGGGGAGCTGTTTTTT. Residues: CASSPPVGRLTGELFF.

This clonotype came up a few times. The V and J genes are TRBV9 and TRBJ2-5; D perhaps matches TRBD2 (6 bases). The CDR3 runs to 15 residues. CDR1 is SGDLS, CDR2 YYNGEE, per germline. V lost 0 bases to trimming and J lost 5 bases, with 14 bases between them. CDR3 in DNA: TGTGCCAGCAGCGTAGCGGGAGAAGGATGGGAGACCCAGTACTTC. Protein product: CASSVAGEGWETQYF.

This clonotype was detected ten times or more. The chain links TRBV27 to TRBJ2-7; the match to TRBD1 covers 9 bases. CDR1 is MNHEY and CDR2 is SMNVEV in the germline V gene (reference sequence). J was trimmed by 2 bases and V by 6 bases; bases with no gene match: 5. The CDR3 length is 14 residues. The CDR3 nucleotides are TGTGCCAGCAGATCCGGGACAGGGACCTACGAGCAGTACTTC. Residues: CASRSGTGTYEQYF.

Many counts were recorded for this clonotype. The chain links TRBV3-1 to TRBJ2-1; 8 nucleotides line up with TRBD2. The germline V gene has CDR1 LGHDT and CDR2 YNNKEL (reference sequence). The CDR3 runs to 16 residues. With V trimmed by 3 bases and J by 4 bases, 8 bases remained unmatched. This CDR3 is CASSQASGSSYNEQFF. The CDR3 DNA follows: TGTGCCAGCAGCCAGGCGAGCGGGAGTTCGTACAATGAGCAGTTCTTC.